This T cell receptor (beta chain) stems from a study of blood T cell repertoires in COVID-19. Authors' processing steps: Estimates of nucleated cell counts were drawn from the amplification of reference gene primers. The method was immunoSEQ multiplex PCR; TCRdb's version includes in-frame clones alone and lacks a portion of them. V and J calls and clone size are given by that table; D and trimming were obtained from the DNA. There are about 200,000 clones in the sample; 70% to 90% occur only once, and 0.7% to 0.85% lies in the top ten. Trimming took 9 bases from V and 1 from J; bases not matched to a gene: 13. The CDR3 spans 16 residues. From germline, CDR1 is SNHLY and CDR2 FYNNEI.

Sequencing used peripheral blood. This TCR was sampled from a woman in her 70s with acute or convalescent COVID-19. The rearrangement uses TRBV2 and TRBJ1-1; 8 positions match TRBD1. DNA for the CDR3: TGTGCCAGTGTCGCAGACAGGGGCGGGGGGAACACTGAAGCTTTCTTT. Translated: CASVADRGGGNTEAFF.